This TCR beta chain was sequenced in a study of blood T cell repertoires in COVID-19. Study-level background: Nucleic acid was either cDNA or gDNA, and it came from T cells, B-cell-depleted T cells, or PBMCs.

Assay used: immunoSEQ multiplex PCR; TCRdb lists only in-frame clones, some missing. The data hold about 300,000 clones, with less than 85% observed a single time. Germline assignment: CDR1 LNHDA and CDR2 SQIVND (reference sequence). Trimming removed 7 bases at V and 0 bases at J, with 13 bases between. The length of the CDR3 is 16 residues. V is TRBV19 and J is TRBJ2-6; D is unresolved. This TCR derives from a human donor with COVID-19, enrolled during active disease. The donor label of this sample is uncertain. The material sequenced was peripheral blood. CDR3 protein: CASTGSRYSGANVLTF. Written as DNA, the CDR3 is TGTGCCAGTACAGGCAGTCGCTACTCTGGGGCCAACGTCCTGACTTTC.